This TCR beta chain was retrieved from a study of T cells in Graves' hyperthyroidism and ophthalmopathy. The CDR3 covers 17 residues. CDR1 is SEHNR, CDR2 FQNEAQ, per germline (reference sequence). The V and J ends lost 3 bases and 4 bases respectively, with 22 bases between them. It was approximately 9.7 ml of fresh peripheral blood that supplied the PBMCs. The investigators amplified TCR beta CDR3 regions from RNA transcripts. During a first-round RT-PCR of the TCR CDR3, the HTBI primer set was used. In TCRdb, the multiplex PCR reads were re-called with MiXCR into one record per CDR3 protein. The repertoire holds nearly 750,000 distinct CDR3 sequences, with roughly a third as singletons. General observations from the study: Model predictions of ophthalmopathy came a median approximately seven months before onset.

Details on this clonotype: Its antigen is unknown.

The J gene is TRBJ2-7, the V gene TRBV7-9; D may be TRBD1 (6 bases). Sequences were obtained from blood. The source of this sequence is a woman in her forties with Graves' hyperthyroidism. DNA for the CDR3: TGTGCCAGCAGCTTGGGGGACACCCTCCACGGGCCATACGAGCAGTACTTC. Translated: CASSLGDTLHGPYEQYF.